This TCR beta chain originates from a study of cytomegalovirus exposure and HLA in healthy donors. Study results and caveats: According to a later analysis, TCR clusters from the first cohort tended to co-occur in the 120 or so validation repertoires.

TCRdb's copy holds only in-frame clones and misses some; the assay was immunoSEQ multiplex PCR. Among 150,000 to 200,000 clones listed, around 86% were seen once. Turning to this clone: What it recognizes is unknown.

The germline V gene encodes CDR1 SGHRS and CDR2 YFSETQ. Between the trimmed V and J ends, which lost 4 bases and 9 bases, there was a span of 17 bases. The CDR3 extends over 13 amino acids. The material sequenced was PBMCs. V and J are TRBV5-1 and TRBJ2-7; possible D gene TRBD1, 6 bases. The source of this sequence is a woman younger than 30 in good health and CMV-seronegative. CDR3 bases: TGCGCCAGCAGCCCGGACAGTCTTCTCGGGCAGTACTTC. Translated, it gives CASSPDSLLGQYF.